This T cell receptor (beta chain) was profiled in a study of blood T cell repertoires in COVID-19 (dated by TCRdb to about 2020). About the investigation overall: Samples covering the acute and convalescent phases of COVID-19 were provided by collaborators in the United States, Italy and Spain. HLA class I and class II types, where available, came from metadata supplied by the sample provider rather than from assay-based typing. Sample metadata almost always included a de-identified subject ID, COVID-19 status, age in years and sex. The samples were drawn from the first 160 participants of the ongoing ImmuneRACE study and from 1,200 or so subjects provided by 6 global collaborators. The repertoires were released in a freely available public database meant as a resource for research on the immune response to SARS-CoV-2. Deeply sampled blood TCRbeta repertoires from subjects exposed to, actively infected with, or recovered from COVID-19 were included in the dataset. The prospective study material was composed of cDNA or gDNA derived from T cells, B-cell-depleted T cells, or PBMCs. What the authors observed across the whole study: The quantity of clinical and demographic metadata differed by source and by participant and was supplied without curation.

Each collaborating institution followed its own protocols to collect whole blood in K2EDTA tubes. For TCRbeta analysis, collaborators shipped samples in one of three forms: frozen whole blood, isolated PBMCs, or DNA extracted from either of those sample types. Sequences MDHEN (CDR1) and SYDVKM (CDR2) are obtained from the germline V gene. The CDR3 covers 14 residues, taking in both the cysteine and the phenylalanine. Only CDR3 DNA is held: 42 bases, read in frame from base 1. V is clipped by 6 bases and J by 7 bases, and the sequence between their germline boundaries is 16 bases long. To note about this clone: Its recognized antigen is unknown. Base qualities were left out, and no much larger clone turns up one base away.

TCRbeta CDR3 regions were amplified from genomic DNA using the immunoSEQ Assay, a bias-controlled multiplex PCR. The original pipeline was this. Nucleated cell counts per sample were estimated from amplification of reference gene primers within the assay. To quantify the absolute abundance of each unique TCRbeta CDR3 rearrangement, sequence reads were collapsed and filtered. Productive Simpson clonality was computed per sample as the square root of Simpson's diversity index over productive rearrangements. The immuneACCESS repertoire file appears here via TCRdb, limited to in-frame rearrangements. These files lack a portion of the clones; in checked studies, under half of the deficit traces to unresolved V genes, and the cause of the others is not known. That table furnishes V, J and clone size, whereas the DNA furnished D and trimming. The sample includes 85,000 to 130,000 clones, with about 86% observed a single time. 2.5% to 3.5% of the sample is held by the ten biggest clonotypes.

The source is a woman aged 80 or over with active or convalescent COVID-19. The specimen sequenced was peripheral blood. This sequence uses TRBV28 and TRBJ1-5, with the D gene too uncertain to name. The nucleotides are TGTGCCAGCAGGTGGCTTGGCAGTGTACAGCCCCAGCATTTT. Its coded protein is CASRWLGSVQPQHF.